The 17 T cell receptor beta chains below were found in one sample sequenced in a study of blood T cell repertoires in COVID-19. Profiled with immunoSEQ multiplex PCR; TCRdb holds only in-frame clones, not every one. The sample holds 100,000 to 150,000 clones, approximately 88% seen once. Sequencing input: peripheral blood. The receptors originated from a woman older than 75 with acute or convalescent COVID-19.

This chain connects TRBV9 to TRBJ2-1; 10 nucleotides line up with TRBD1. The V gene's germline CDR1 is SGDLS and CDR2 YYNGEE. The CDR3 runs 14 residues. Trimming cost V 5 bases and J 6 bases; bases outside gene matches: 5. CDR3 nucleotides: TGTGCCAGCAGTGACCGGACAGGGGGCAATGAGCAGTTCTTC. Amino acid sequence: CASSDRTGGNEQFF.

The CDR3 DNA reads TGTGCCAGCAGCCTGGCCGGGACTAGCGTGCAGTACTTC. It translates to CASSLAGTSVQYF. The chain couples TRBV9 to TRBJ2-7; TRBD2 matches at 10 bases. The CDR3 sequence is 13 residues long. V trimming: 4 bases; J trimming: 9 bases; junction bases outside the gene matches: 7. The germline V gene encodes CDR1 SGDLS and CDR2 YYNGEE.

The V call is TRBV30, the J call TRBJ1-5; D is possibly TRBD1 (5 bases). The V end lost 0 bases, the J end lost 4 bases, and 7 bases lay between the germline ends. The germline V gene has CDR1 GTSNPN and CDR2 SVGIG (reference sequence). This CDR3 has 13 residues. CDR3 sequence (DNA): TGTGCCTGGAGTGTGGGGGGGAATCAGCCCCAGCATTTT. Protein sequence: CAWSVGGNQPQHF.

The chain joins TRBV5-6 to TRBJ2-7; 9 bases are shared with TRBD1. CDR3 length equals 16 residues. Germline CDR1 reads SGHDT; CDR2 reads YYEEEE. The V and J ends lost 4 bases and 5 bases, in that order; junction bases with no gene match: 13. Here the CDR3 DNA reads TGTGCCAGCAGCCCCCGGGGGACAGGGTCCGGGGACGAGCAGTACTTC. It translates to CASSPRGTGSGDEQYF.

This chain's CDR3 is CAISDPVDRGGDTEAFF. CDR3 nucleotides: TGTGCCATCAGTGACCCCGTGGACAGGGGTGGGGACACTGAAGCTTTCTTT. The chain combines TRBV10-3 with TRBJ1-1; TRBD1 agrees at 9 bases. CDR1 and CDR2 (germline): ENHRY, SYGVKD. The CDR3 has 17 amino acids. Trimming took 3 bases from V and 3 from J; bases not matched to a gene: 11.

The J gene is TRBJ1-1, the V gene TRBV19; possible D gene TRBD1, 6 bases. V gave up 4 bases and J gave up 8 bases, with 17 bases separating them. This CDR3 spans 14 amino acids. Germline CDR1 is LNHDA and CDR2 is SQIVND (reference sequence). The CDR3 nucleotides are TGTGCCAGTAGTACCCAACAGGGTCGAGTGGAAGCTTTCTTT. This encodes CASSTQQGRVEAFF.

This chain joins TRBV14 and TRBJ2-2; the match to TRBD1 covers 8 bases. Per germline, CDR1 SGHDN and CDR2 FVKESK. The CDR3 extends over 15 amino acids. The trim removed 3 bases at V and 2 bases at J, leaving 2 bases unmatched. As DNA, the CDR3 is TGTGCCAGCAGCCAGGGACAGGTTAACACCGGGGAGCTGTTTTTT. It encodes CASSQGQVNTGELFF.

CDR3 sequence (DNA): TGTGCCAGCAGCCGGGACACAGGTAGGGAAAAAAGGACCCAGTACTTC. It codes for CASSRDTGREKRTQYF. V is TRBV9 and J is TRBJ2-5; D may be TRBD1 (6 bases). Germline V gene lookup returns CDR1 SGDLS and CDR2 YYNGEE. The V gene lost 4 bases and the J gene lost 7 bases, with 23 bases spanning the gap. This CDR3 has 16 residues.

The rearrangement uses TRBV4-1 and TRBJ1-6; TRBD1 aligns across 8 bases. The CDR3 loop spans 17 amino acids. Germline-derived CDR1 and CDR2 are MGHRA and YSYEKL. V lost 3 bases and J lost 11; bases outside the gene matches: 15. The CDR3 nucleotides are TGCGCCAGCAGCCATAATCCCAAGGACAGGGAGTCGACACCCCTCCACTTT. Its translation is CASSHNPKDRESTPLHF.

The rearrangement uses TRBV7-2 and TRBJ1-4, with D hard to call. Germline CDR1 SGHTA, CDR2 FQGNSA. This CDR3 has 16 residues. Between the trimmed V and J ends, which lost 0 bases and 1 base, there was a span of 9 bases. The CDR3 is CASSLAWGGTNEKLFF. Here the CDR3 DNA reads TGTGCCAGCAGCTTAGCGTGGGGAGGAACTAATGAAAAACTGTTTTTT.

J is TRBJ2-5 and V is TRBV5-1; no clear D gene. The CDR3 has 13 residues. Trimming took off 4 bases at V and 2 bases at J, with 9 bases between the two ends. CDR1 is SGHRS, CDR2 YFSETQ, per germline. CDR3 sequence reads: CASSETPQETQYF. In DNA form, the CDR3 reads TGCGCCAGCAGCGAGACACCGCAAGAGACCCAGTACTTC.

This clone has just one count. The CDR3 DNA is TGTGCCAGCAGCTTTGTAGGGGACACTGAAGCTTTCTTT. Its translation is CASSFVGDTEAFF. The rearrangement joins TRBV5-5 to TRBJ1-1; D is possibly TRBD1 (5 bases). The CDR3 is 13 amino acids. V shed 2 bases and J shed 3 bases, with 8 bases lying between them. From germline, CDR1 is SGHKS and CDR2 YYEKEE (reference sequence). Based on the CDR3 plus reference TRBV5-5 and TRBJ1-1, the full variable domain is DAGVTQSPTHLIKTRGQQVTLRCSPISGHKSVSWYQQVLGQGPQFIFQYYEKEERGRGNFPDRFSARQFPNYSSELNVNALLLGDSALYLCASSFVGDTEAFFGQGTRLTVV.

The rearrangement links TRBV6-6 to TRBJ1-2, with a tentative D call TRBD1 (6 bases). Germline-derived CDR1 and CDR2 are MNHNY and SVGAGI (reference sequence). Trimming took 0 bases from V and 7 from J, leaving 15 bases between them. The length of the CDR3 is 15 residues. Here the CDR3 DNA reads TGTGCCAGCAGTTACTCGGCAGGGGCCAGAGGTGGCTACACCTTC. This translates into CASSYSAGARGGYTF.

This sequence joins TRBV14 and TRBJ2-3; a possible D gene is TRBD2 (5 bases). The CDR3 contains 12 residues. The V and J ends lost 0 bases and 9 bases respectively, with 7 bases between them. Germline loops: CDR1 SGHDN, CDR2 FVKESK. CDR3 bases: TGTGCCAGCAGCCAAGACGGGGTCACGCAGTATTTT. It encodes CASSQDGVTQYF. Full variable domain (missing parts from reference TRBV14 and TRBJ2-3): EAGVTQFPSHSVIEKGQTVTLRCDPISGHDNLYWYRRVMGKEIKFLLHFVKESKQDESGMPNNRFLAERTGGTYSTLKVQPAELEDSGVYFCASSQDGVTQYFGPGTRLTVL.

In regard to this clone: Other nucleotide sequences in the sample specify the same CDR3. The rearrangement joins TRBV18 to TRBJ2-3; the D gene is possibly TRBD2 (5 bases). This CDR3 is built from 14 residues. Trimming stripped 4 bases from V and 2 bases from J, with 10 bases between. Germline CDR1 is KGHSH and CDR2 is LQKENI. DNA of the CDR3: TGTGCCAGCTCACGAGAGGGTCCCACAGATACGCAGTATTTT. It is translated as CASSREGPTDTQYF.

The chain carries TRBV7-2 and TRBJ1-2; a weak D match, TRBD1 (6 bases). Germline CDR1 is SGHTA and CDR2 is FQGNSA. V was pared by 2 bases and J by 0 bases, with 10 bases between. CDR3 size: 15 residues. The CDR3 loop is CASSLKGQPNYGYTF. In DNA form, the CDR3 reads TGTGCCAGCAGCTTAAAGGGACAACCTAACTATGGCTACACCTTC.

The genes are TRBV7-2 and TRBJ1-2; perhaps TRBD1 as D (5 bases). Germline-derived CDR1 and CDR2 are SGHTA and FQGNSA. Trimming took off 1 base at V and 7 bases at J, with 19 bases between the two ends. This CDR3 has 16 amino acids. CDR3 residues: CASSLDGYRPIAGYTF. The DNA for the CDR3 is TGTGCCAGCAGCTTAGACGGATACAGGCCGATTGCTGGCTACACCTTC.